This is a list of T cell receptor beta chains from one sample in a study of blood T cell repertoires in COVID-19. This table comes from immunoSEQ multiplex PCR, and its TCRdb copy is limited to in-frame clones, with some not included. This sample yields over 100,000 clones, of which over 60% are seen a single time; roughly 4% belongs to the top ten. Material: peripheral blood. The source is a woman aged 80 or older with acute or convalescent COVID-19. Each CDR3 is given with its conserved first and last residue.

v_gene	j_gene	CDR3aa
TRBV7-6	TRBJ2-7	CASSLARPGGGEQYF
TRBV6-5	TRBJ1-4	CASSPVYLNEKLFF
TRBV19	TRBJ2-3	CASSISSSTDTQYF
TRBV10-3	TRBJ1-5	CAIGDRGRQPQHF
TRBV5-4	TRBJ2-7	CASSLGQTPHEQYF
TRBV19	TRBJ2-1	CASPPGRVFF
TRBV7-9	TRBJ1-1	CASSLTGLNTEAFF
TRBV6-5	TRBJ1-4	CASWGGQDNEKLFF
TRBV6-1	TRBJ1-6	CASSDGGSPLHF
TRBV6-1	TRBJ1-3	CASSEARGVGNTIYF
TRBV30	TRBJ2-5	CAWSMGDIQETQYF
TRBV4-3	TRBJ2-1	CASRLAISSYNEQFF
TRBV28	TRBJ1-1	CASSLLNTEAFF
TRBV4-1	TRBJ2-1	CASARGSSYNEQFF
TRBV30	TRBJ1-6	CAWHAAENSPLHF
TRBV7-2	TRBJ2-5	CASSRLAGGGETQYF
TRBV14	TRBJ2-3	CASSPNGGAGTDTQYF
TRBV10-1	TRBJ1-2	CASSPTPLANYGYTF
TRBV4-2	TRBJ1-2	CASSGHSYGYTF
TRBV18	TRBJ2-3	CASSQAPGLAGDTQYF
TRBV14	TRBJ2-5	CASSPSGRGETQYF
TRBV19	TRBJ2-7	CASSIGGWGAEQYF
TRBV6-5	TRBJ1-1	CASSYSGHLNTEAFF
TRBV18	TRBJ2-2	CASRGLAGVHGELFF
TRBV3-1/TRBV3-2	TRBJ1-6	CASSPGQGNNSPLHF
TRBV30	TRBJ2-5	CAWSKRQSQETQYF
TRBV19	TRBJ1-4	CASSMFLGTATNEKLFF
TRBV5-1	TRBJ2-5	CASSLAAGQETQYF
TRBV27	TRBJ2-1	CASSPNRGLVNEQFF
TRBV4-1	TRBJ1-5	CASSQGWLGWSNQPQHF
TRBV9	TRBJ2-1	CASSVGASGASYNEQFF
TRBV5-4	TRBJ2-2	CASSPQRGENTGELFF
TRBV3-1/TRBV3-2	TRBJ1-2	CASSQTGAYGYTF
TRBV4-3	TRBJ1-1	CASSGSGGRTEAFF
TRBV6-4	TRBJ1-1	CASSGALRGPAFF
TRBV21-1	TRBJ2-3	CASNSTGSRTDTQYF
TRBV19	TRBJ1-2	CASSQQTLGGYTF
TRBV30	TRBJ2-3	CAWRLQGENTDTQYF
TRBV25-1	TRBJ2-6	CASSARIVSGANVLTF
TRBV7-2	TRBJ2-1	CASSPGGGQSSYNEQFF
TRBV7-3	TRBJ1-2	CASSQQTGEGYTF
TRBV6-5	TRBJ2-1	CASKRTGFNEQFF
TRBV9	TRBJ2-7	CASSPLSAGSSYEQYF
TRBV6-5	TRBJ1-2	CASSQTHGIGYGYTF
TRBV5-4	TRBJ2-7	CASSSPTQSSGGAREQYF
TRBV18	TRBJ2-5	CASSPGTGVETQYF
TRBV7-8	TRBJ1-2	CASSLQQGGNNYGYTF
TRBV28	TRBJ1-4	CASNKQGHREKLFF
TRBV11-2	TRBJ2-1	CASSLGGGIYNEQFF
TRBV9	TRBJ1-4	CASSVGAGGASGEKLFF
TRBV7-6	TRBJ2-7	CASSLAPTGTGLSYEQYF
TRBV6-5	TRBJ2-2	CASNRGDTGELFF
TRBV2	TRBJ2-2	CASSDQRLGGRGELFF
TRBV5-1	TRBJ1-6	CASSLVLTGGSPLHF
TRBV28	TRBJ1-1	CASRPSQVVTEAFF
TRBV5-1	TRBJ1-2	CASSLGQLYGYTF
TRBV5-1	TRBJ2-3	CASSAQTGTDTQYF
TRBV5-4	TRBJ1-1	CASGQGGTMNTEAFF
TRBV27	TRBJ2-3	CASSLNRATDTQYF
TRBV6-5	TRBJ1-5	CASSYSTGGQPQHF